The clone carrying this TCR beta chain appeared a few times. These data come from a study of blood T cell repertoires in COVID-19. Background on the study: COVID-19 samples collected from the United States, Italy and Spain covered acute and convalescent phases. Sources were T cells, B-cell-depleted T cells, or PBMCs; the material itself was cDNA or gDNA.

The junction had 8 bases not matched to a gene; V was cut back by 8 bases and J by 1 base. In germline, CDR1 is WSHSY, CDR2 SAAADI. The CDR3 has 16 residues. Original data processing: For nucleated cells, counts were estimated from reference gene primer amplification. Clones were sequenced by immunoSEQ multiplex PCR, and TCRdb holds only the in-frame ones, with some missing. For V, J and clone size, that table is used; D and trimming come from the DNA. The table includes 300,000 or so clones, about 83% detected once. The chain couples TRBV10-2 to TRBJ2-2; TRBD1 matches at 9 bases. The sequencing input was peripheral blood. This TCR derives from a woman aged 45-65 years with acute or convalescent COVID-19. The DNA of the CDR3 is TGCGCCAGCTGGGGGGGGACAGGGTGGAACACCGGGGAGCTGTTTTTT. Residues: CASWGGTGWNTGELFF.